The following is a TCR beta chain sequence with its context. This clonotype was seen ten or more times. Its antigen is not yet known. Qualities for individual bases were not recorded, and no much larger clone is one base off. Its CDR3 holds 18 amino acids, cysteine through phenylalanine. The entry retains the CDR3 DNA only, 54 bases that are in frame from base 1. This entry belongs to a study. This sample was sequenced with an Illumina MiSeq. The public reads were run again by TCRdb, first through fastp at Q25 and then through MiXCR, and only productive beta chains were kept. A single entry per CDR3 protein holds the most common genes and DNA from its merged rows. The sample data list nearly 4,500 distinct CDR3 sequences, and approximately 10% of these were observed just once. The ten largest clones represent about 30% of the sample.

Sequenced: CD4+ T cells from peripheral blood. The sequence links TRBV21-1 to TRBJ2-5; the table's D call of TRBD2 was not tested on the DNA. TRBV21-1 is assigned pseudogene status. The sequence came from a human donor with rheumatoid arthritis. The bases read TGTGCCAAACAACGAAGGAGGGGACTTCGGGAATTCCGAGAGACCCAGTACTTC. The resulting protein is CAKQRRRGLREFRETQYF.